Below are 2 T cell receptor beta chains sequenced from a single sample in a study of cytomegalovirus exposure and HLA in healthy donors. Amplification used 60 Vbeta primers and 13 Jbeta primers. Using immunoSEQ multiplex PCR, the repertoire was profiled, and TCRdb retains in-frame clones only, with some absent. Altogether 90,000 to 120,000 clones are present, roughly 75% being singletons, with the ten largest covering 1.5% to 2%. The source material was PBMCs. These receptors originate from a woman aged 40 to 55 in good health and CMV-seronegative.

Points on this clone: Other DNA sequences in this sample translate to the same CDR3. The rearrangement links TRBV7-7 to TRBJ2-3; D is perhaps TRBD2 (5 bases). The CDR3 is 15 residues long. V lost 5 bases to trimming and J lost 0 bases, with 12 bases between them. CDR1 is SSHAT and CDR2 is FNYEAQ in the germline V gene (reference sequence). CDR3 coding DNA: TGTGCCAGCAGCCTCTTAGCGACGAGCACAGATACGCAGTATTTT. Translation gives CASSLLATSTDTQYF. The complete variable domain, with remaining parts taken from reference TRBV7-7 and TRBJ2-3, reads GAGVSQSPRYKVTKRGQDVTLRCDPISSHATLYWYQQALGQGPEFLTYFNYEAQPDKSGLPSDRFSAERPEGSISTLTIQRTEQRDSAMYRCASSLLATSTDTQYFGPGTRLTVL.

V gene TRBV18 combines with J gene TRBJ2-5; D gene unclear. The assigned J gene may be wrong: the sequence end matches TRBJ2-7 better. Germline V gives CDR1 KGHSH, CDR2 LQKENI. The CDR3 has 13 residues. CDR3 nucleotides: TGTGCCAGCTCACTTCCTAGCTCCTACGAGCAGTACTTC. The encoded protein is CASSLPSSYEQYF.